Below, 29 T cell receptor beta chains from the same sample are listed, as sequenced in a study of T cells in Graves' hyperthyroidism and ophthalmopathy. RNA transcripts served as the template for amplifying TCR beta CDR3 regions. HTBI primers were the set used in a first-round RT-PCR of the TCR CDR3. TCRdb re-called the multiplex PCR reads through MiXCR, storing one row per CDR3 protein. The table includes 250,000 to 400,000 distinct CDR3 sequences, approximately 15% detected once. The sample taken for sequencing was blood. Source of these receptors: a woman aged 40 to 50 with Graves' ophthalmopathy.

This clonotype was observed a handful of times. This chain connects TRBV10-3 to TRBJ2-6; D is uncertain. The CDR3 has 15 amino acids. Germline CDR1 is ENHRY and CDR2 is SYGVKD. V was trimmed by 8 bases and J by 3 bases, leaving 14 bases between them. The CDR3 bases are TGTGCCATCGGTGGGTCGGCAGGTGGGGCCAACGTCCTGACTTTC. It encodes CAIGGSAGGANVLTF.

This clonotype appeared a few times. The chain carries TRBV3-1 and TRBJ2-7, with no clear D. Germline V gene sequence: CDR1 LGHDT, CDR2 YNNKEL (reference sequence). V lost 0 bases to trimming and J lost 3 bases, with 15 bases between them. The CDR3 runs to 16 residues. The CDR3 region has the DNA TGTGCCAGCAGCCAAGATCTTTCGACGAGTTACTACGAGCAGTACTTC. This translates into CASSQDLSTSYYEQYF.

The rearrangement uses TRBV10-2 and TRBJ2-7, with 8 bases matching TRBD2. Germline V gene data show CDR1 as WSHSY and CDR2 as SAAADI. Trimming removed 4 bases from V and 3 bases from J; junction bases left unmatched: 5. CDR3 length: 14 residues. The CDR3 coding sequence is TGCGCCAGCAGTGTAGCGGGAAACCTCTACGAGCAGTACTTC. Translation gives CASSVAGNLYEQYF.

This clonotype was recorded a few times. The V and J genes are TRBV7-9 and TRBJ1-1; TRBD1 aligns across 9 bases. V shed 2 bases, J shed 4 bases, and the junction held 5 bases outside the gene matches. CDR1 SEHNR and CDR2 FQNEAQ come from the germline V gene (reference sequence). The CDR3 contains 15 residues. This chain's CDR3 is CASSLRTGEFTEAFF. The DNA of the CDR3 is TGTGCCAGCAGCTTAAGGACAGGGGAGTTCACTGAAGCTTTCTTT.

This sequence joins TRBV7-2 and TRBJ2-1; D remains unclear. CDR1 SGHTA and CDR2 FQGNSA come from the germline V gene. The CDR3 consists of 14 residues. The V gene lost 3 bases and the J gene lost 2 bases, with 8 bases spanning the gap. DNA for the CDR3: TGTGCCAGCAGCTTTAGGCCAGCCTACAATGAGCAGTTCTTC. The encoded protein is CASSFRPAYNEQFF.

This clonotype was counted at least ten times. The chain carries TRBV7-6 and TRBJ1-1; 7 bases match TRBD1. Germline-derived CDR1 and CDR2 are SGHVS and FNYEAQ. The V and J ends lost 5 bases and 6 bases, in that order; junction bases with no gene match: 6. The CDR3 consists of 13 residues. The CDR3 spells CASSVDDRAEAFF. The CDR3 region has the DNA TGTGCCAGCAGCGTAGATGACAGGGCTGAAGCTTTCTTT.

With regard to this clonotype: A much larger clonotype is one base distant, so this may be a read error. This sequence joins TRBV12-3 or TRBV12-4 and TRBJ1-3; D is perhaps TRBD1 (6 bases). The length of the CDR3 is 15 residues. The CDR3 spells CASSSDRRSGDTIYF. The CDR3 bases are TGTGCCAGCAGTTCTGACAGGCGTTCTGGAGACACCATATATTTT.

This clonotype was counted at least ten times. DNA for the CDR3: TGTGCCAGCAGGACCTCCGGGACAGGCTCCTACGAGCAGTACTTC. Translated, it gives CASRTSGTGSYEQYF. The chain is built from TRBV6-1 and TRBJ2-7; 8 bases align to TRBD1. Germline CDR1 MNHNS, CDR2 SASEGT. The ends lost 6 bases at V and 0 bases at J; junction bases unmatched: 7. This CDR3 contains 15 residues.

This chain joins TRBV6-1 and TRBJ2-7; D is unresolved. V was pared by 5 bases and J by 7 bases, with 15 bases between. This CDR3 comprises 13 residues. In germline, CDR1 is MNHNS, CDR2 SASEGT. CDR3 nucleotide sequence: TGTGCCAGCAGTCGCCGTAGTAGCTCTGAGCAGTACTTC. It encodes CASSRRSSSEQYF.

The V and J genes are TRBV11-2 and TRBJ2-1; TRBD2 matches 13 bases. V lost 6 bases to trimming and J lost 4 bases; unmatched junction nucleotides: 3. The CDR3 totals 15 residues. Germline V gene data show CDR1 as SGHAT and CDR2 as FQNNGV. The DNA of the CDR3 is TGTGCCAGCAGACCGGGACTAGCGGGGTACAATGAGCAGTTCTTC. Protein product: CASRPGLAGYNEQFF.

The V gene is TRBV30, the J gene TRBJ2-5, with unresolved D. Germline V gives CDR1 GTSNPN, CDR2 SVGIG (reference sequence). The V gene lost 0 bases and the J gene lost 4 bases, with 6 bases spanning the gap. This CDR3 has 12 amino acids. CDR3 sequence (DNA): TGTGCCTGGAGTGTAGTCGGAGAGACCCAGTACTTC. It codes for CAWSVVGETQYF. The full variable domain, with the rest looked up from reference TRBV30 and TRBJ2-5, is SQTIHQWPATLVQPVGSPLSLECTVEGTSNPNLYWYRQAAGRGLQLLFYSVGIGQISSEVPQNLSASRPQDRQFILSSKKLLLSDSGFYLCAWSVVGETQYFGPGTRLLVL.

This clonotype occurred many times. The CDR3 sequence: CASSSTAGRVSTEAFF. The CDR3, as DNA: TGTGCCAGCAGCTCCACCGCGGGGAGGGTGTCCACTGAAGCTTTCTTT. The V call is TRBV7-9, the J call TRBJ1-1; D remains unclear. Trimming cost V 4 bases and J 4 bases, with 19 bases left between them. The germline V gene encodes CDR1 SEHNR and CDR2 FQNEAQ (reference sequence). The CDR3 is 16 residues long.

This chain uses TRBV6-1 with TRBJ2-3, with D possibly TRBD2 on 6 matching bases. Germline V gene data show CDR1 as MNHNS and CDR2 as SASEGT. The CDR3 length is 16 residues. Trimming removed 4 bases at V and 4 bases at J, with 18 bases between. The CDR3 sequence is CASSGFRGAGADTQYF. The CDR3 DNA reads TGTGCCAGCAGTGGGTTTCGCGGGGCGGGCGCAGATACGCAGTATTTT.

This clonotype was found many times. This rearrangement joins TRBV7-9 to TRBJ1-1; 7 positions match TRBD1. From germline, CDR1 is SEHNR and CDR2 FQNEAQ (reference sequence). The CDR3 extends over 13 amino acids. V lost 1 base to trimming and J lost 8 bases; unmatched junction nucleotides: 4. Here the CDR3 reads CASSLGGTAEAFF. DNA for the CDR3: TGTGCCAGCAGCTTAGGGGGGACAGCGGAAGCTTTCTTT.

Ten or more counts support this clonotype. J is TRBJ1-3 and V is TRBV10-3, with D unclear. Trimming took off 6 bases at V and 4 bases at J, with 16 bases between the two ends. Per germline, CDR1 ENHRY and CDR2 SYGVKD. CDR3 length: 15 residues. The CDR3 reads CAIRDSGWSGNTIYF. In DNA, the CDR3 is TGTGCCATCAGAGACTCCGGGTGGTCCGGAAACACCATATATTTT.

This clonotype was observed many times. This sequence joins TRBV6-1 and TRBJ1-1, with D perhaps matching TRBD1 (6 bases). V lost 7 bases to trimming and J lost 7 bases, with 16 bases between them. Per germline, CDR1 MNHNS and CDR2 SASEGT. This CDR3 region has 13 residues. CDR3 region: CASIKQGYLEAFF. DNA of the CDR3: TGTGCCAGCATTAAACAGGGCTACCTTGAAGCTTTCTTT.

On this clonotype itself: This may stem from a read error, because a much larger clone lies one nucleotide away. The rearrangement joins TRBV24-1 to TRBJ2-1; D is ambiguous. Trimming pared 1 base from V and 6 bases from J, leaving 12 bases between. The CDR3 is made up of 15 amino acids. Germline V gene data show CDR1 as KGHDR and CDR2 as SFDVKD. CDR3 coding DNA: TGTGCCACCAGTGATTTTAGGCGCGGCAGCAATGAGCAGTTCTTC. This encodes CATSDFRRGSNEQFF.

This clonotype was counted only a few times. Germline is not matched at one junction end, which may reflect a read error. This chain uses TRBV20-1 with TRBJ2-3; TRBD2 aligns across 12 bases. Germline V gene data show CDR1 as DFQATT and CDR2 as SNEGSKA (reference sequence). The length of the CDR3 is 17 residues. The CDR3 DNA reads TGCAGTGTTAGAACGTTACGGACTAGCGGGGACATGGATACGCAGTATTTT. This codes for CSVRTLRTSGDMDTQYF.

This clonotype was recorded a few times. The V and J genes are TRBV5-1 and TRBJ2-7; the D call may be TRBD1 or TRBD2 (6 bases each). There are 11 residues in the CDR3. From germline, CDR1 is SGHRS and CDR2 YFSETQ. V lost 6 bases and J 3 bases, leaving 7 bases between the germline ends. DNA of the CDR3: TGCGCCAGCAAGGGGGGCTACGAGCAGTACTTC. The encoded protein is CASKGGYEQYF.

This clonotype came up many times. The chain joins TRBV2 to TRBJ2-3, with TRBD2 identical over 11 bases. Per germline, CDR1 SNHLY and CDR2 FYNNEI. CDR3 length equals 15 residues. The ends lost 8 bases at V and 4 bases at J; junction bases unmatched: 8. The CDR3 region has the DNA TGTGCCAGCCGGATCCTAGCGGGAGGTGCAGATACGCAGTATTTT. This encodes CASRILAGGADTQYF.

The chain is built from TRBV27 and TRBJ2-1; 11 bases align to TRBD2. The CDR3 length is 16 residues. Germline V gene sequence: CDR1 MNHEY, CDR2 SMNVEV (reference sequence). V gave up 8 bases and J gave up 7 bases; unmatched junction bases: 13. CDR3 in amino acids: CASFPWATSGMNEQFF. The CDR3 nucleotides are TGTGCCAGCTTCCCTTGGGCGACTAGCGGGATGAATGAGCAGTTCTTC.

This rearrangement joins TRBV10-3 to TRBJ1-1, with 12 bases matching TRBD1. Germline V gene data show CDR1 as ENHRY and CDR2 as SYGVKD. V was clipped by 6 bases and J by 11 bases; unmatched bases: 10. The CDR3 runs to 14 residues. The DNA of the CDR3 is TGTGCCATCAGGGGGACAGGGGGCAATGAGGTGGCTTTCTTT. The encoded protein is CAIRGTGGNEVAFF.

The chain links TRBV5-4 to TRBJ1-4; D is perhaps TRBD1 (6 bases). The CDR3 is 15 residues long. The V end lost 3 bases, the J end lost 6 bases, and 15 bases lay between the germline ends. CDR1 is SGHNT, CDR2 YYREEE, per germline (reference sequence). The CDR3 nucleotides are TGTGCCAGCAGCTCGCGACAGGTGGGGGATGAAAAACTGTTTTTT. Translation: CASSSRQVGDEKLFF.

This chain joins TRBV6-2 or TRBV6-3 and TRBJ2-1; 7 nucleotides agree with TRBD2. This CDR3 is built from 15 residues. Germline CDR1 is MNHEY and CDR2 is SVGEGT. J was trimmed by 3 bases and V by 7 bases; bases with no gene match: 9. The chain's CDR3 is CASTVGGGDYNEQFF. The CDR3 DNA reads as TGTGCCAGCACCGTCGGCGGGGGAGACTACAATGAGCAGTTCTTC.

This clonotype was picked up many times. The CDR3 loop reads CSAIVPGSSHEQYF. CDR3 DNA: TGCAGTGCTATTGTCCCAGGTTCGTCCCACGAGCAGTACTTC. The chain links TRBV20-1 to TRBJ2-7; D not certain. The V gene lost 4 bases and the J gene lost 5 bases, with 18 bases spanning the gap. Germline V gene data show CDR1 as DFQATT and CDR2 as SNEGSKA (reference sequence). This CDR3 comprises 14 residues.

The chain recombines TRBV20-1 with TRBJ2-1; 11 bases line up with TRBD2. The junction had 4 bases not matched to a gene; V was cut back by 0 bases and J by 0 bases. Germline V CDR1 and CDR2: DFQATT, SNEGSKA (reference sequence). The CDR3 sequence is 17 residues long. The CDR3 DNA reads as TGCAGTGCTAGAGATCGACTAGCGGGGAGCTCCTACAATGAGCAGTTCTTC. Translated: CSARDRLAGSSYNEQFF.

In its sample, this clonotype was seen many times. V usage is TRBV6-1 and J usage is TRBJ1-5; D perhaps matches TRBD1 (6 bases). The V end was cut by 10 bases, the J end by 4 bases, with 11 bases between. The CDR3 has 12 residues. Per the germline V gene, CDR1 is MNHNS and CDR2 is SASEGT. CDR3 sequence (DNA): TGTGCCACCGGACAGCCGAATCAGCCCCAGCATTTT. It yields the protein CATGQPNQPQHF.

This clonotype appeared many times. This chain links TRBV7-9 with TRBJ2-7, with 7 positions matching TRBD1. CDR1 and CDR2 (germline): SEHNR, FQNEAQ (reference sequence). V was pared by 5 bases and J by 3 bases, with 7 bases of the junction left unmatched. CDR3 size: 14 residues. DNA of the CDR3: TGTGCCAGCAGCATGGACAGGCTTCTCTACGAGCAGTACTTC. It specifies CASSMDRLLYEQYF.

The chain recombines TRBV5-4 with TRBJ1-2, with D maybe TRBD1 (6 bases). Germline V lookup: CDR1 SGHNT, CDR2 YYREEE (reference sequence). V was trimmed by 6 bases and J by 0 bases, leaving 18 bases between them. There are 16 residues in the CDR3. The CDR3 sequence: CASTKAGAGSNYGYTF. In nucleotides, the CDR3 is TGTGCCAGCACAAAGGCAGGGGCAGGTTCTAACTATGGCTACACCTTC.